Below are 18 T cell receptor beta chains sequenced from a single sample in a study of molecular identifiers for immune sequencing clone quantification. TCRdb reprocessed the PCR reads via MiXCR and lists one record per CDR3 protein. Among about 630,000 distinct CDR3 sequences listed, about 25% were seen once. Sequenced material: naive CD8+ T cells from blood, with Jurkat cell RNA spiked in. This sample's subset: FACS-sorted CD8+CD4-CCR7+CD45RA+ naive T cells. The origin of the receptors is a human donor in good health. Some libraries in this study had Jurkat cell RNA spiked in.

This clonotype was observed many times. The chain combines TRBV27 with TRBJ1-2; unclear D gene. CDR1 and CDR2 (germline): MNHEY, SMNVEV (reference sequence). The CDR3 length is 18 residues. The V and J ends lost 2 bases and 0 bases respectively, with 19 bases between them. CDR3 sequence: CASSLTTYQGITNYGYTF. CDR3 DNA: TGTGCCAGCAGTTTAACCACATACCAAGGGATTACTAACTATGGCTACACCTTC.

The chain uses TRBV30 and TRBJ2-7; D remains ambiguous. CDR1 is GTSNPN, CDR2 SVGIG, per germline (reference sequence). There are 11 residues in the CDR3. Between the trimmed V and J ends, which lost 0 bases and 7 bases, there was a span of 7 bases. Written as DNA, the CDR3 is TGTGCCTGGAGTGTTTCCGGGGAGCAGTACTTC. It translates to CAWSVSGEQYF. Combining the CDR3 with reference TRBV30 and TRBJ2-7 gives the whole variable domain SQTIHQWPATLVQPVGSPLSLECTVEGTSNPNLYWYRQAAGRGLQLLFYSVGIGQISSEVPQNLSASRPQDRQFILSSKKLLLSDSGFYLCAWSVSGEQYFGPGTRLTVT.

In its sample, this clonotype was seen many times. The gene calls are TRBV29-1 and TRBJ1-4, with a tentative D call TRBD1 (6 bases). Germline CDR1 is SQVTM and CDR2 is ANQGSEA. Trimming took 3 bases from V and 5 from J, leaving 19 bases between them. CDR3 length: 16 amino acids. Here the CDR3 DNA reads TGCAGCGTTGAGGGCTGGGGGGCGGGCCAAAATGAAAAACTGTTTTTT. It specifies CSVEGWGAGQNEKLFF.

The chain joins TRBV30 to TRBJ2-7, with 9 bases identical to TRBD2. Per germline, CDR1 GTSNPN and CDR2 SVGIG (reference sequence). J was trimmed by 1 base and V by 7 bases; bases with no gene match: 8. The CDR3 has 14 amino acids. CDR3 in amino acids: CALEPSGVSYEQYF. The CDR3, as DNA: TGTGCCTTGGAGCCTAGCGGGGTTTCCTACGAGCAGTACTTC.

This clonotype came up a few times. The CDR3 loop is CADGHTGHYGYTF. The CDR3 DNA reads TGTGCCGACGGCCACACCGGTCACTATGGCTACACCTTC. J is TRBJ1-2 and V is TRBV3-1; D is ambiguous. The length of the CDR3 is 13 residues. The ends were cut back, 11 bases at V and 3 bases at J, with 16 bases in the middle. Germline CDR1 is LGHDT and CDR2 is YNNKEL (reference sequence).

There are many counts of this clonotype. One junction end disagrees with the germline gene, perhaps due to a read error. The chain couples TRBV5-1 to TRBJ1-1, with D maybe TRBD1 (5 bases). This CDR3 region has 14 residues. Germline V lookup: CDR1 SGHRS, CDR2 YFSETQ. CDR3 DNA: TGTGCCAGCAGCCTGACAGTAACGAACACTGAAGCTTTCTTT. Its protein is CASSLTVTNTEAFF.

This clonotype was picked up many times. V and J are TRBV19 and TRBJ2-6, with D uncertain. V gave up 0 bases and J gave up 0 bases, with 9 bases separating them. Germline V gene data show CDR1 as LNHDA and CDR2 as SQIVND (reference sequence). The CDR3 extends over 17 amino acids. In DNA, the CDR3 is TGTGCCAGTAGTATAGAACTCCGCGGCTCTGGGGCCAACGTCCTGACTTTC. It specifies CASSIELRGSGANVLTF.

CDR3 bases: TGTGCCAGCAGTCCTCAGGGGGGTGGTTCACCCCTCCACTTT. As protein: CASSPQGGGSPLHF. The J gene is TRBJ1-6, the V gene TRBV12-3 or TRBV12-4, with 7 bases matching TRBD1. Losses at the gene ends were 5 bases for V and 9 bases for J; bases not matched to a gene: 7. This CDR3 contains 14 residues.

This chain links TRBV30 with TRBJ2-2; 11 nucleotides agree with TRBD1. Germline V gene sequence: CDR1 GTSNPN, CDR2 SVGIG (reference sequence). With V trimmed by 3 bases and J by 7 bases, 13 bases remained unmatched. The CDR3 is 17 amino acids. The DNA for the CDR3 is TGTGCCTGGAGCCACCCCCTGGGGGACAGGGGGTTCGGGGAGCTGTTTTTT. This translates into CAWSHPLGDRGFGELFF.

Details on this clonotype: A clone one base away is much larger, so this may be a read error. CDR3 nucleotide sequence: TGTGCCTGGAGTGCTTCGAGCGGGAGTTACGAGCAGTACTTC. Protein sequence: CAWSASSGSYEQYF. This chain connects TRBV30 to TRBJ2-7; 8 bases match TRBD2. In germline, CDR1 is GTSNPN, CDR2 SVGIG (reference sequence). The CDR3 is 14 residues long. With 1 base clipped from V and 4 bases from J, the junction kept 6 bases outside the gene matches.

This clonotype was counted many times. V and J are TRBV28 and TRBJ2-5, with D uncertain. CDR1 and CDR2 (germline): MDHEN, SYDVKM. The CDR3 contains 15 residues. The ends were cut back, 2 bases at V and 0 bases at J, with 10 bases in the middle. Here the CDR3 DNA reads TGTGCCAGCAGTTTAAGGCAGAGAAACCAAGAGACCCAGTACTTC. The encoded protein is CASSLRQRNQETQYF.

This clonotype was seen ten or more times. The rearrangement joins TRBV6-5 to TRBJ1-1, with D unresolved. The V end was cut by 5 bases, the J end by 7 bases, with 11 bases between. Per germline, CDR1 MNHEY and CDR2 SVGAGI. The length of the CDR3 is 12 residues. The CDR3 here is CASSTPGNEAFF. The CDR3 DNA sequence: TGTGCCAGCAGTACTCCGGGAAATGAAGCTTTCTTT.

With respect to this clonotype: Relative to the germline gene, one junction end is altered; a read error may explain this. This chain connects TRBV2 to TRBJ1-2, with D hard to call. The germline gives CDR1 SNHLY, CDR2 FYNNEI. The CDR3 sequence is 13 residues long. CDR3: CASSELVNHGYTF. The CDR3 DNA reads TGTGCCAGCAGTGAATTGGTTAACCATGGCTACACCTTC.

This clonotype was observed a few times. The V and J genes are TRBV11-2 and TRBJ1-1; perhaps TRBD1 as D (5 bases). This CDR3 contains 15 residues. Per the germline V gene, CDR1 is SGHAT and CDR2 is FQNNGV. V was cut by 8 bases and J by 1 base, with 17 bases left in between. Here the CDR3 reads CASLSLGEGNTEAFF. For the CDR3, the DNA is TGTGCCAGCCTTTCTCTGGGGGAGGGGAACACTGAAGCTTTCTTT.

Ten or more counts support this clonotype. This chain joins TRBV20-1 and TRBJ2-7; TRBD1 aligns across 7 bases. The V gene's germline CDR1 is DFQATT and CDR2 SNEGSKA (reference sequence). V trimming: 2 bases; J trimming: 3 bases; junction bases outside the gene matches: 10. CDR3 length: 15 amino acids. The CDR3 sequence is CSARMAGTASYEQYF. The DNA for the CDR3 is TGCAGTGCTAGAATGGCCGGGACAGCAAGCTACGAGCAGTACTTC.

This clonotype was observed a handful of times. J is TRBJ2-1 and V is TRBV3-1; TRBD1 might be the D (5 bases). CDR1 LGHDT and CDR2 YNNKEL come from the germline V gene (reference sequence). Trimming took off 1 base at V and 3 bases at J, with 10 bases between the two ends. This CDR3 contains 15 residues. The CDR3, as DNA: TGTGCCAGCAGCCAAGGTGAGGACATCTACAATGAGCAGTTCTTC. Amino acids: CASSQGEDIYNEQFF.

This clonotype was recorded at least ten times. This sequence joins TRBV4-3 and TRBJ1-4; no firm D call. The CDR3 loop spans 16 amino acids. Germline V lookup: CDR1 LGHNA, CDR2 YSLEER. V was cut by 0 bases and J by 0 bases, with 8 bases left in between. The CDR3 loop is CASSQDLGPTNEKLFF. The DNA for the CDR3 is TGCGCCAGCAGCCAAGATTTGGGTCCAACTAATGAAAAACTGTTTTTT.

This clonotype was observed many times. The rearrangement uses TRBV6-5 and TRBJ1-1, with a weak D call TRBD1 (5 bases). CDR3 length equals 15 residues. CDR1 is MNHEY, CDR2 SVGAGI, per germline. The V end was cut by 0 bases, the J end by 3 bases, with 11 bases between. CDR3 amino acids: CASSYSDPGYTEAFF. Here the CDR3 DNA reads TGTGCCAGCAGTTACTCGGATCCAGGGTACACTGAAGCTTTCTTT.